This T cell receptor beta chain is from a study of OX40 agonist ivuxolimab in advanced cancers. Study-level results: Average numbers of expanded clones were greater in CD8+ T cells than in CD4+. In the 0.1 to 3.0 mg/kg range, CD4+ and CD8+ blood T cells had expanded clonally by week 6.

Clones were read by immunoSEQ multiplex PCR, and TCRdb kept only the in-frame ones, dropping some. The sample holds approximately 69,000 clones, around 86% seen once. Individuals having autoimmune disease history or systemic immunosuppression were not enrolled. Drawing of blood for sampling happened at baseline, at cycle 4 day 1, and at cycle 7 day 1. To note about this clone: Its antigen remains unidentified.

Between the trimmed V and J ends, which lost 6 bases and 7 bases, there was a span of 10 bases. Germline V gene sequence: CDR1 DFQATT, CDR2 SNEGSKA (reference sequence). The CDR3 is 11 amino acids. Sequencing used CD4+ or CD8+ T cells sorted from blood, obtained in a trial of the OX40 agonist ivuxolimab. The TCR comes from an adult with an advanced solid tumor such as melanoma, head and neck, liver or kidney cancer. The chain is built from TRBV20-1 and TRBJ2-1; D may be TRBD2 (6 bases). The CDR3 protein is CSARDWNEQFF. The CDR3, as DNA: TGCAGTGCCCGGGACTGGAATGAGCAGTTCTTC.